What follows are 2 T cell receptor beta chains derived from one specimen sequenced in a study of T cell repertoires in cytomegalovirus infection. TCRdb reprocessed the reads via MiXCR and lists one record per CDR3 protein. The sample records a few hundred thousand distinct CDR3 sequences, approximately 32% being singletons. Their recognized antigens are unknown. Sequencing was performed on cultured PBMCs, taken from culture after CMV antigen stimulation. The receptors here all came from a human donor in good health (CMV status not recorded). Some clones in this sample may be carry-over from other donors' samples.

The chain is built from TRBV10-3 and TRBJ1-2; a weak D match, TRBD1 (5 bases). CDR1 and CDR2 from the germline V gene are ENHRY and SYGVKD. V was shortened by 6 bases and J by 1 base, with 15 bases between the two germline ends. The length of the CDR3 is 15 residues. CDR3 nucleotides: TGTGCCATCAGCAGTGAGGGGCCCCATAACTATGGCTACACCTTC. Its translation is CAISSEGPHNYGYTF.

This clonotype was counted between two and nine times. The chain is built from TRBV12-3 or TRBV12-4 and TRBJ2-3; D is uncertain. CDR3 size: 12 residues. With 8 bases removed from V and 3 bases from J, the gap between germline ends came to 9 bases. The CDR3 spells CASDPQTDTQYF. CDR3 nucleotide sequence: TGTGCCAGCGACCCCCAAACAGATACGCAGTATTTT.